This T cell receptor (beta chain) was documented in a study of a mutant IDH1 vaccine in newly diagnosed glioma. About the study: First vaccine doses came 4-6 weeks after radiotherapy alone, or with temozolomide cycles.

The CDR3 is made up of 12 amino acids. Unmatched junction bases numbered 7, after V lost 9 bases and J lost 8 bases. The V gene's germline CDR1 is SGHNT and CDR2 YYREEE (reference sequence). Described time point: week 11, during vaccination. With topical imiquimod, each dose of the vaccine consisted of 300 ug of mutant IDH1 20-mer peptide. For this clone: Its antigen remains unidentified.

Generated by immunoSEQ multiplex PCR, the TCRdb table keeps only in-frame clones and is missing some. The table has some 120,000 clones, roughly 78% seen once; the top ten hold approximately 5%. The clonotype comes from a man aged 40-49 years with glioma. The sample here was PBMCs, taken from a glioma patient whose treatment included an IDH1 peptide vaccine. The chain couples TRBV5-4 to TRBJ1-2; 10 bases are shared with TRBD1. CDR3 nucleotides: TGTGCCACCTCGACAGGGGGCAAAGGCTACACCTTC. Translation gives CATSTGGKGYTF.